This T cell receptor (beta chain) derives from a study of T cells and Merkel cell carcinoma outcomes (dated by TCRdb to about 2020). About the full investigation: The study looked at whether the tumor T-cell repertoire and T-cell density could predict clinical outcome in patients with Merkel cell carcinoma. The paper as a whole reports these results and caveats: T-cell repertoire features combined with T-cell density were reported to predict clinical outcomes in Merkel cell carcinoma patients.

Library preparation was by the immunoSEQ multiplex PCR assay. Entries here come from immuneACCESS through TCRdb and include only in-frame sequences with V and J called. Some clones fail to appear in such tables; in the studies checked, an unresolved V gene covers under half of the shortfall, and the cause of the remainder is unknown. In this sample the table shows about 12,000 clones, around 95% of which occur a single time. The ten largest clones add up to about 0.95% of the sample. The CDR3 spans 13 residues, from the cysteine through the phenylalanine. Here the CDR3 DNA is all that survives: 39 bases in frame from base 1. The germline V gene encodes CDR1 WNHNN and CDR2 SYGVQD (reference sequence). Trimming at the junction amounts to 7 bases on V and 7 bases on J, and the germline ends lie 13 bases apart. Samples came from patients with Merkel cell carcinoma. Remarks on this clone: What this receptor recognizes is not known. Qualities for individual bases were not recorded, and no much larger clone is one base off.

This receptor was taken from a human donor with Merkel cell carcinoma. The chain was built from TRBV10-1 and TRBJ2-2; D gene: possibly TRBD2, on 5 matching bases. The sample comprised tumor tissue from Merkel cell carcinoma. The bases are TGCGCCAGCATTGACCCGGAGGACGGGGAGCTGTTTTTT. Its product reads: CASIDPEDGELFF.